This T cell receptor beta chain derives from a study of cytomegalovirus exposure and HLA in healthy donors. Measured with immunoSEQ multiplex PCR; TCRdb has only the in-frame clones, and not every one. The table shows 70,000 to 75,000 clones, with roughly 94% occurring only once. The specimen sequenced was PBMCs. The receptor was derived from a man between 18 and 35 years old in good health and CMV-seropositive.

The CDR3 bases are TGCGCCAGCAGCTTGTTAGCGGGGGGGCAGTTGGAGACCCAGTACTTC. Translating it yields CASSLLAGGQLETQYF. This chain joins TRBV5-1 and TRBJ2-5, with 11 bases lining up with TRBD2. Trimming took 1 base from V and 5 from J; bases not matched to a gene: 7. Looked up from germline, CDR1 is SGHRS and CDR2 is YFSETQ. The CDR3 is made up of 16 amino acids.